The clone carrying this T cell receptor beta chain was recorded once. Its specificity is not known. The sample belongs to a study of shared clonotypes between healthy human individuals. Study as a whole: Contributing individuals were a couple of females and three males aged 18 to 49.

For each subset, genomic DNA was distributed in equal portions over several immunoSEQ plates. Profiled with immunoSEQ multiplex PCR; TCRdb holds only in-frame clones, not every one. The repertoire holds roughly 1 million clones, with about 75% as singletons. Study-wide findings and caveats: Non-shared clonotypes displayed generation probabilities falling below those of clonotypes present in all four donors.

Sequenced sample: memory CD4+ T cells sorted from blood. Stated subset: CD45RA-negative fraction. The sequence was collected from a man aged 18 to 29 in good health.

CDR3 in DNA: TGTGCCAGCAGGAGTACGGCAGAGGGGGCCCAGTACTTC. It yields the protein CASRSTAEGAQYF. The rearrangement uses TRBV25-1 and TRBJ2-5, with TRBD1 as a possible D gene (6 bases). V lost 6 bases to trimming and J lost 9 bases, with 17 bases between them. CDR1 MGHDK and CDR2 SYGVNS come from the germline V gene. The CDR3 is 13 amino acids.